The 32 T cell receptor beta chains given below trace back to one sample, sequenced in a study of blood T cell repertoires in COVID-19. Measured with immunoSEQ multiplex PCR; TCRdb has only the in-frame clones, and not every one. This repertoire shows tens of thousands of clones, approximately 86% found once; its top ten account for roughly 8.1%. Sequenced: peripheral blood. Receptors were obtained from a woman between 65 and 79 years old with acute or convalescent COVID-19.

The rearrangement uses TRBV10-2 and TRBJ1-6; D gene ambiguous. Germline CDR1 and CDR2: WSHSY and SAAADI. The ends were cut back, 3 bases at V and 9 bases at J, with 12 bases in the middle. The CDR3 length is 14 residues. The CDR3 DNA reads as TGCGCCAGCAGTGACCAGGATCGGGGTTCACCCCTCCACTTT. This sequence encodes CASSDQDRGSPLHF.

V usage is TRBV3-1 (or the pseudogene TRBV3-2) and J usage is TRBJ1-6; maybe TRBD1 (5 bases). The germline V gene has CDR1 LGHDT and CDR2 YNNKEL (reference sequence). This CDR3 comprises 15 residues. Trimming left V 1 base short and J 10 bases short, with 14 bases between. CDR3 amino acids: CASSQGGPLGSPLHF. The CDR3 DNA reads TGTGCCAGCAGCCAAGGGGGCCCCTTAGGGTCACCCCTCCACTTT.

The chain carries TRBV9 and TRBJ2-1; tentative D call: TRBD2 (5 bases). The CDR3 totals 14 residues. CDR1 is SGDLS and CDR2 is YYNGEE in the germline V gene. Trimming removed 0 bases from V and 9 bases from J, with 13 bases in between. CDR3 DNA sequence: TGTGCCAGCAGCGTAGAGGGAGTTTGGGGTGAGCAGTTCTTC. This translates into CASSVEGVWGEQFF.

The rearrangement links TRBV6-5 to TRBJ1-1, with unresolved D. V gave up 3 bases and J gave up 0 bases, with 5 bases separating them. This CDR3 contains 13 residues. CDR1 and CDR2 (germline): MNHEY, SVGAGI. CDR3 sequence (DNA): TGTGCCAGCAGTTATTCCGTGAACACTGAAGCTTTCTTT. Translating it yields CASSYSVNTEAFF.

This clone was found a few times. This chain links TRBV5-5 with TRBJ1-4; D uncertain. This CDR3 is 13 amino acids long. Between the trimmed V and J ends, which lost 4 bases and 7 bases, there was a span of 11 bases. The germline V gene encodes CDR1 SGHKS and CDR2 YYEKEE (reference sequence). The CDR3 is CASSVARVEKLFF. Written as DNA, the CDR3 is TGTGCCAGCAGCGTTGCCCGGGTTGAAAAACTGTTTTTT.

The gene calls are TRBV5-8 and TRBJ2-2; a possible D gene is TRBD1 (5 bases). The CDR3 is 15 amino acids. V was trimmed by 0 bases and J by 6 bases, leaving 12 bases between them. From germline, CDR1 is SGHTS and CDR2 YDEGEE. The CDR3 here is CASSLVQVVAGELFF. The CDR3 DNA follows: TGTGCCAGCAGCTTGGTACAGGTGGTCGCCGGGGAGCTGTTTTTT.

The rearrangement links TRBV19 to TRBJ2-6; 10 bases map to TRBD2. Germline V CDR1 and CDR2: LNHDA, SQIVND (reference sequence). The junction had 5 bases not matched to a gene; V was cut back by 3 bases and J by 0 bases. The CDR3 sequence is 18 residues long. The CDR3 protein is CASSIDASGSSGANVLTF. The DNA for the CDR3 is TGTGCCAGTAGTATTGATGCTAGCGGGAGCTCTGGGGCCAACGTCCTGACTTTC.

J is TRBJ2-7 and V is TRBV5-5, with TRBD1 identical over 7 bases. Trimming cost V 3 bases and J 0 bases; bases outside gene matches: 9. In germline, CDR1 is SGHKS, CDR2 YYEKEE (reference sequence). This CDR3 has 16 amino acids. This chain's CDR3 is CASSSISTGISYEQYF. The CDR3 region has the DNA TGTGCCAGCAGCTCAATATCGACAGGGATCTCCTACGAGCAGTACTTC.

The V call is TRBV2, the J call TRBJ1-6, with a weak D call TRBD1 (5 bases). Per the germline V gene, CDR1 is SNHLY and CDR2 is FYNNEI. The CDR3 consists of 13 residues. Trimming pared 6 bases from V and 6 bases from J, leaving 9 bases between. The CDR3 nucleotides read TGTGCCAGCAGGGCCCAGGGTAATTCACCCCTCCACTTT. As protein: CASRAQGNSPLHF.

The genes are TRBV9 and TRBJ2-5, with TRBD1 matching over 8 bases. Germline-derived CDR1 and CDR2 are SGDLS and YYNGEE. This CDR3 is built from 16 residues. The trim removed 0 bases at V and 5 bases at J, leaving 9 bases unmatched. CDR3 bases: TGTGCCAGCAGCGTAGAGCCAGGGGGCACGGAGGAGACCCAGTACTTC. It translates to CASSVEPGGTEETQYF.

The count of this clone is one. This chain connects TRBV19 to TRBJ2-2, with 9 positions matching TRBD1. With V trimmed by 1 base and J by 4 bases, 4 bases remained unmatched. The CDR3 extends over 16 amino acids. CDR1 is LNHDA, CDR2 SQIVND, per germline (reference sequence). CDR3 coding DNA: TGTGCCAGTAGTATAGCGGGACAGGGCGGCACCGGGGAGCTGTTTTTT. Translated, it gives CASSIAGQGGTGELFF.

The J gene is TRBJ1-4, the V gene TRBV5-1; D possibly corresponds to TRBD1 (5 bases). This CDR3 is built from 16 residues. Trimming removed 0 bases from V and 5 bases from J, with 14 bases in between. CDR1 SGHRS and CDR2 YFSETQ come from the germline V gene. CDR3 DNA sequence: TGCGCCAGCAGCTTGGGTTCGGGGAGGGGAAATGAAAAACTGTTTTTT. Translated, it gives CASSLGSGRGNEKLFF.

In the case of this clone: Other DNA sequences from this sample encode an identical CDR3 as well. The chain carries TRBV7-9 and TRBJ2-7; D uncertain. V was shortened by 3 bases and J by 1 base, with 7 bases between the two germline ends. The CDR3 extends over 13 amino acids. Germline V lookup: CDR1 SEHNR, CDR2 FQNEAQ (reference sequence). As DNA, the CDR3 is TGTGCCAGCAGCTTTCAGGTTTCCTACGAGCAGTACTTC. Translated, it gives CASSFQVSYEQYF.

The chain combines TRBV10-3 with TRBJ2-5, with D possibly being TRBD2 (7 bases). Per the germline V gene, CDR1 is ENHRY and CDR2 is SYGVKD. Deletions cut 2 bases from V and 5 bases from J, with 15 bases between. The CDR3 consists of 15 residues. The CDR3 nucleotides are TGTGCCATCAGTGAGACCCGGGGGGCCCGGGAGACCCAGTACTTC. Encoded protein: CAISETRGARETQYF.

V usage is TRBV7-2 and J usage is TRBJ1-1; D may be TRBD1 (6 bases). Trimming pared 1 base from V and 1 base from J, leaving 10 bases between. The germline V gene has CDR1 SGHTA and CDR2 FQGNSA. This CDR3 region has 15 residues. CDR3 sequence (DNA): TGTGCCAGCAGCTTAGTGTACAGGGCGAACACTGAAGCTTTCTTT. It is translated as CASSLVYRANTEAFF.

The rearrangement uses TRBV14 and TRBJ1-1, with D perhaps TRBD1 (5 bases). This CDR3 contains 13 residues. V was clipped by 4 bases and J by 1 base, with 7 bases between them. Germline V gives CDR1 SGHDN, CDR2 FVKESK. Written as DNA, the CDR3 is TGTGCCAGCAGCCTACAGGAGAACACTGAAGCTTTCTTT. It translates to CASSLQENTEAFF. Filled out from reference TRBV14 and TRBJ1-1, the complete variable domain reads EAGVTQFPSHSVIEKGQTVTLRCDPISGHDNLYWYRRVMGKEIKFLLHFVKESKQDESGMPNNRFLAERTGGTYSTLKVQPAELEDSGVYFCASSLQENTEAFFGQGTRLTVV.

The chain links TRBV7-9 to TRBJ2-5; 7 positions match TRBD2. In germline, CDR1 is SEHNR, CDR2 FQNEAQ (reference sequence). The CDR3 is made up of 14 amino acids. With V trimmed by 1 base and J by 5 bases, 4 bases remained unmatched. CDR3 coding DNA: TGTGCCAGCAGCTTAGTACGCGGGAGCGAGACCCAGTACTTC. Residues: CASSLVRGSETQYF. The complete variable domain, with remaining parts taken from reference TRBV7-9 and TRBJ2-5, reads DTGVSQNPRHKITKRGQNVTFRCDPISEHNRLYWYRQTLGQGPEFLTYFQNEAQLEKSRLLSDRFSAERPKGSFSTLEIQRTEQGDSAMYLCASSLVRGSETQYFGPGTRLLVL.

The gene calls are TRBV25-1 and TRBJ2-5, with 7 bases aligning to TRBD1. In germline, CDR1 is MGHDK, CDR2 SYGVNS. Trimming took 5 bases from V and 5 from J; bases not matched to a gene: 14. This CDR3 has 16 residues. The CDR3 DNA sequence: TGTGCCAGCAGTTATTTTGCAGGGGGAGTAACTGAGACCCAGTACTTC. It encodes CASSYFAGGVTETQYF.

This clone was observed once. The chain carries TRBV15 and TRBJ2-2, with 7 bases lining up with TRBD1. Germline-derived CDR1 and CDR2 are LNHNV and YYDKDF (reference sequence). This CDR3 is built from 15 residues. Trimming removed 5 bases from V and 3 bases from J; junction bases left unmatched: 6. DNA for the CDR3: TGTGCCACCAGCCCCCGAGGGGGCGACACCGGGGAGCTGTTTTTT. The encoded protein is CATSPRGGDTGELFF.

Here the CDR3 DNA reads TGTGCCAGCAGTATATATAGCGGGAACTACGAGCAGTACTTC. This codes for CASSIYSGNYEQYF. The chain combines TRBV27 with TRBJ2-7, with 8 bases aligning to TRBD2. After removal of 5 bases from V and 3 bases from J, the junction contained 6 bases not matched to a gene. Germline CDR1 reads MNHEY; CDR2 reads SMNVEV (reference sequence). CDR3 size: 14 residues.

In regard to this clone: At the DNA level, this CDR3 is encoded by other sequences in the same sample as well. The V call is TRBV4-1, the J call TRBJ2-7; 9 nucleotides match TRBD2. Germline V lookup: CDR1 MGHRA, CDR2 YSYEKL. The V gene end was trimmed by 4 bases and the J gene end by 2 bases; junction bases not matched to a gene: 6. This CDR3 has 15 amino acids. The CDR3 nucleotides read TGCGCCAGCAGCCCTCTGACTAGCGGTCCCTACGAGCAGTACTTC. Translating it yields CASSPLTSGPYEQYF.

The rearrangement uses TRBV5-1 and TRBJ1-5, with TRBD1 identical over 9 bases. V shed 0 bases and J 7 bases; nucleotides not matched to a gene: 5. Germline lookup yields CDR1 SGHRS and CDR2 YFSETQ. This CDR3 has 15 amino acids. Written as DNA, the CDR3 is TGCGCCAGCAGCTTGGGGACAGGGGTGGGACAGCCCCAGCATTTT. Its protein is CASSLGTGVGQPQHF.

The J gene is TRBJ2-1, the V gene TRBV30, with a weak D call TRBD2 (6 bases). V lost 4 bases to trimming and J lost 0 bases, with 10 bases between them. Germline loops: CDR1 GTSNPN, CDR2 SVGIG (reference sequence). The CDR3 has 14 amino acids. CDR3 region: CAWKTGDSYNEQFF. The CDR3 nucleotides read TGTGCCTGGAAAACGGGGGACTCCTACAATGAGCAGTTCTTC.

The V call is TRBV18, the J call TRBJ1-6; 8 bases agree with TRBD1. V gave up 3 bases and J gave up 10 bases; unmatched junction bases: 11. In germline, CDR1 is KGHSH, CDR2 LQKENI. CDR3 length: 16 residues. The CDR3: CASSPSQVAGGSPLHF. In DNA form, the CDR3 reads TGTGCCAGCTCACCTAGTCAGGTGGCAGGGGGCTCACCCCTCCACTTT.

The gene calls are TRBV9 and TRBJ1-4, with 11 bases matching TRBD1. Germline V gene lookup returns CDR1 SGDLS and CDR2 YYNGEE. The J segment lost 7 bases and the V segment lost 2 bases, leaving 7 bases of the junction unmatched. The CDR3 extends over 16 amino acids. CDR3 DNA: TGTGCCAGCAGCGTTTCCGGACAGGGGGCGGGTGAAAAACTGTTTTTT. Residues: CASSVSGQGAGEKLFF.

This chain connects TRBV6-5 to TRBJ1-2; TRBD1 might be the D (5 bases). V was clipped by 10 bases and J by 7 bases, with 13 bases between them. This CDR3 is 11 amino acids long. CDR1 is MNHEY, CDR2 SVGAGI, per germline. CDR3 residues: CATRAGLGYTF. CDR3 DNA sequence: TGTGCCACAAGAGCGGGGCTTGGCTACACCTTC.

The table lists this clone with a few counts. This chain uses TRBV6-1 with TRBJ1-6; no clear D. The CDR3 contains 12 residues. V was cut by 2 bases and J by 8 bases, with 4 bases left in between. Germline V gene sequence: CDR1 MNHNS, CDR2 SASEGT. CDR3 sequence: CASSETYSPLHF. The DNA for the CDR3 is TGTGCCAGCAGTGAAACTTATTCACCCCTCCACTTT.

J is TRBJ2-1 and V is TRBV9; D is uncertain. This CDR3 is 14 amino acids long. Germline V gene data show CDR1 as SGDLS and CDR2 as YYNGEE. Trimming shortened V by 2 bases and J by 0 bases, and 6 bases separated the two germline ends. The CDR3: CASSVLSSYNEQFF. The DNA for the CDR3 is TGTGCCAGCAGCGTTTTGAGCTCCTACAATGAGCAGTTCTTC.

This rearrangement joins TRBV6-5 to TRBJ1-2; weak D call: TRBD1 (6 bases). Germline CDR1 reads MNHEY; CDR2 reads SVGAGI. The CDR3 consists of 15 residues. Trimming cost V 9 bases and J 5 bases, with 22 bases left between them. The CDR3, as DNA: TGTGCCAGACAACAAAACCCCCAGGGGATGTATGGCTACACCTTC. Translation gives CARQQNPQGMYGYTF.

The V and J genes are TRBV19 and TRBJ1-6; D unclear. The CDR3 length is 15 residues. Trimming removed 7 bases at V and 8 bases at J, with 18 bases between. CDR1 and CDR2 (germline): LNHDA, SQIVND (reference sequence). The CDR3 region is CASMPAGEADSPLHF. The CDR3 DNA follows: TGTGCCAGTATGCCCGCGGGTGAAGCCGATTCACCCCTCCACTTT.

This chain joins TRBV6-8 and TRBJ1-6; perhaps TRBD1 as D (6 bases). V lost 6 bases and J 10 bases, leaving 25 bases between the germline ends. The CDR3 has 17 residues. Germline CDR1 reads MNHGY; CDR2 reads SAAAGT. The CDR3 nucleotides are TGTGCCAGCAGAGCCCCAAATACTACAGGGTTATCCTCACCCCTCCACTTT. Its translation: CASRAPNTTGLSSPLHF.

The rearrangement links TRBV18 to TRBJ1-6, with unresolved D. The V gene lost 3 bases and the J gene lost 7 bases, with 7 bases spanning the gap. The CDR3 runs to 13 residues. Germline assignment: CDR1 KGHSH and CDR2 LQKENI. The CDR3 sequence is CASSPGWNSPLHF. The CDR3 bases are TGTGCCAGCTCACCCGGTTGGAATTCACCCCTCCACTTT.